Listed below are T cell receptor beta chains from one sample, sequenced in a study of blood T cell repertoires in COVID-19. Some clones are missing from TCRdb's copy, which holds only in-frame ones; the method was immunoSEQ multiplex PCR. The table shows about 100,000 clones, with about 86% occurring only once. Sequencing was performed on peripheral blood. All receptors come from a human donor in a cohort sampled during active COVID-19. The CDR3 runs from the conserved cysteine through the conserved F or W. A D gene is named only where the DNA matches it firmly. Clone size appears in some rows only: once, few, many, or a class for an expanded clone.

clone size	J gene	D gene	V gene	CDR3 protein	CDR3 DNA
.	TRBJ2-1	.	TRBV5-4	CASSGGTERYNEQFF	TGTGCCAGCAGCGGAGGGACGGAGAGATACAATGAGCAGTTCTTC
once	TRBJ2-7	TRBD2	TRBV29-1	CSVLAGGPYEQYF	TGCAGCGTTCTAGCGGGAGGACCCTACGAGCAGTACTTC
.	TRBJ1-1	TRBD1	TRBV30	CAWSVARTGVGTEAFF	TGTGCCTGGAGTGTAGCTCGGACAGGGGTAGGCACTGAAGCTTTCTTT
few	TRBJ1-5	.	TRBV27	CASSLEGVGYSNQPQHF	TGTGCCAGCAGTTTAGAGGGGGTGGGGTATAGCAATCAGCCCCAGCATTTT
.	TRBJ1-5	.	TRBV28	CASSLVGGVGSNQPQHF	TGTGCCAGCAGTTTAGTAGGGGGGGTTGGGAGCAATCAGCCCCAGCATTTT
.	TRBJ2-2	TRBD1	TRBV7-9	CASSLPSFTGVGVGELFF	TGTGCCAGCAGCTTACCATCCTTTACAGGGGTCGGAGTCGGGGAGCTGTTTTTT
.	TRBJ2-6	.	TRBV11-1	CASSQSRGSGANVLTF	TGTGCCAGCAGCCAAAGCCGGGGCTCTGGGGCCAACGTCCTGACTTTC
.	TRBJ1-5	TRBD1	TRBV19	CASSHGQGLNQPQHF	TGTGCCAGTAGTCATGGACAGGGGCTAAATCAGCCCCAGCATTTT
.	TRBJ2-1	.	TRBV27	CASSFAGPYNEQFF	TGTGCCAGCAGTTTCGCGGGTCCCTACAATGAGCAGTTCTTC
.	TRBJ1-4	TRBD1	TRBV5-1	CASSAGQGGEKLFF	TGCGCCAGCAGCGCGGGACAGGGGGGTGAAAAACTGTTTTTT
once	TRBJ1-2	.	TRBV7-2	CASSLQGNYGYTF	TGTGCCAGCAGCTTACAGGGGAACTATGGCTACACCTTC
.	TRBJ2-7	.	TRBV7-2	CASSLASTYEQYF	TGTGCCAGCAGCTTAGCGTCCACCTACGAGCAGTACTTC
.	TRBJ2-5	.	TRBV7-8	CASSPIQETQYF	TGTGCCAGCAGCCCAATCCAAGAGACCCAGTACTTC
.	TRBJ2-7	TRBD2	TRBV28	CASKGPTSREQYF	TGTGCCAGCAAGGGCCCGACTAGCCGCGAGCAGTACTTC
.	TRBJ2-1	TRBD2	TRBV7-9	CASGPGLAGEDSYNEQFF	TGTGCCAGTGGACCGGGACTAGCGGGAGAAGACTCCTACAATGAGCAGTTCTTC
.	TRBJ2-7	.	TRBV2	CASSGGPSVEQYF	TGTGCCAGCAGTGGAGGGCCGTCGGTCGAGCAGTACTTC
.	TRBJ1-2	TRBD1	TRBV30	CAWSRGQRVLNYGYTF	TGTGCCTGGAGTAGGGGACAGCGAGTATTAAACTATGGCTACACCTTC
.	TRBJ2-7	TRBD1	TRBV2	CASSEARGQGNEQYF	TGTGCCAGCAGTGAAGCGCGTGGACAGGGAAACGAGCAGTACTTC
.	TRBJ1-1	.	TRBV7-2	CASSLERVRNTEAFF	TGTGCCAGCAGCTTAGAGAGGGTTCGGAACACTGAAGCTTTCTTT
.	TRBJ2-3	.	TRBV4-3	CASSQDRGSTDTQYF	TGCGCCAGCAGCCAAGATCGGGGGAGCACAGATACGCAGTATTTT
.	TRBJ2-5	TRBD2	TRBV7-2	CASSPRTSGETQYF	TGTGCCAGCAGCCCGCGGACTAGTGGAGAGACCCAGTACTTC
.	TRBJ2-7	.	TRBV11-3	CASSPGGYEQYF	TGTGCCAGCAGCCCCGGCGGTTACGAGCAGTACTTC
.	TRBJ2-7	TRBD1	TRBV2	CASSYRGRLNEQYF	TGTGCCAGCAGCTACAGGGGGCGACTCAACGAGCAGTACTTC
.	TRBJ1-5	TRBD1	TRBV6-5	CASSSGTAGGNQPQHF	TGTGCCAGCAGTTCCGGGACAGCGGGTGGCAATCAGCCCCAGCATTTT
.	TRBJ2-1	.	TRBV7-2	CASSLSSGRNNEQFF	TGTGCCAGCAGCTTATCGAGCGGTCGAAACAATGAGCAGTTCTTC
.	TRBJ2-1	TRBD2	TRBV3-1/TRBV3-2	CASSLGLAGLSYNEQFF	TGTGCCAGCAGCTTAGGACTAGCGGGGTTGTCCTACAATGAGCAGTTCTTC
.	TRBJ2-1	.	TRBV11-3	CASSGGGGLYNEQFF	TGTGCCAGCAGTGGGGGTGGCGGACTATACAATGAGCAGTTCTTC
.	TRBJ1-1	TRBD1	TRBV6-5	CASRSTGGTEAFF	TGTGCCAGCAGGAGTACAGGGGGCACTGAAGCTTTCTTT